One sample yielded the 22 T cell receptor beta chains listed below, sequenced in a study of post-analysis software for immune sequencing data (dated by TCRdb to the mid-2010s). Beyond this particular receptor, the publication reports: About five TRBV segments, including TRBV5-6, TRBV5-1 and TRBV20-1, were significantly more frequent in patients than controls.

Receptor amplification or capture employed PCR. The instrument given in TCRdb is Illumina HiSeq 2500. Unique molecular identifiers were incorporated into TCR beta cDNA libraries to reduce PCR and sequencing biases. TCRdb reprocessed the public reads (quality trimming at Q25 with fastp, clone calling with MiXCR) and kept in-frame beta chains. Each entry merges the rows of one CDR3 protein and shows their most common DNA and genes. Across this sample there are about 200,000 distinct CDR3 sequences, with 29% seen only once. 3% to 3.5% of the sample lies in the top ten. Which antigens these TCRs recognize remains unknown. Material for sequencing was blood. The receptors were sampled from a girl aged 2 to 17 with multiple sclerosis.

The rearrangement links TRBV5-1 to TRBJ1-1; D gene unclear. V lost 0 bases, J lost 3 bases, and 6 bases lay in between. The CDR3 loop spans 13 amino acids. Germline V CDR1 and CDR2: SGHRS, YFSETQ. This CDR3 reads CASSLGLDTEAFF. As DNA, the CDR3 is TGCGCCAGCAGCTTGGGGTTGGACACTGAAGCTTTCTTT.

In its sample, this clonotype was seen many times. V usage is TRBV7-9 and J usage is TRBJ2-6; D not resolved. The CDR3 runs 14 residues. Germline V gene lookup returns CDR1 SEHNR and CDR2 FQNEAQ (reference sequence). V gave up 3 bases and J gave up 7 bases, with 10 bases separating them. In nucleotides, the CDR3 is TGTGCCAGCAGCTTGGACCCAGGAGCCAACGTCCTGACTTTC. Translated: CASSLDPGANVLTF.

Concerning this clonotype: A read error may explain this, as a much larger clone is one base away. This chain joins TRBV20-1 and TRBJ2-3; no clear D. The CDR3 has 11 residues. Germline V gene data show CDR1 as DFQATT and CDR2 as SNEGSKA (reference sequence). In DNA, the CDR3 is TGCAGGGCTAGTCCAGCAGATACGCAGTATTTT. As protein: CRASPADTQYF.

This clonotype was counted many times. J is TRBJ2-1 and V is TRBV29-1; no reliable D call. V was cut by 3 bases and J by 0 bases, with 15 bases left in between. The germline gives CDR1 SQVTM, CDR2 ANQGSEA. The CDR3 covers 16 residues. CDR3 coding DNA: TGCAGCGTTGACCTTAGGGATGGAAGCTCCTACAATGAGCAGTTCTTC. This sequence encodes CSVDLRDGSSYNEQFF.

The chain has TRBV7-6 and TRBJ2-7; 14 bases are a match to TRBD2. This CDR3 has 15 amino acids. CDR1 is SGHVS, CDR2 FNYEAQ, per germline. V lost 1 base and J lost 7; bases outside the gene matches: 3. This chain's CDR3 is CASSLGLAGGPEQYF. CDR3 coding DNA: TGTGCCAGCAGCTTAGGACTAGCGGGAGGGCCTGAGCAGTACTTC.

This clonotype was detected many times. The chain combines TRBV2 with TRBJ2-7, with D maybe TRBD1 (5 bases). Trimming cost V 8 bases and J 3 bases, with 20 bases left between them. Germline CDR1 and CDR2: SNHLY and FYNNEI. The CDR3 loop spans 15 amino acids. CDR3: CASGYRTEQNYEQYF. DNA for the CDR3: TGTGCCAGCGGGTACAGGACGGAACAAAACTACGAGCAGTACTTC.

This chain connects TRBV3-1 to TRBJ2-1; D gene uncertain. Germline values: CDR1 LGHDT, CDR2 YNNKEL (reference sequence). The CDR3 covers 14 residues. Trimming removed 4 bases at V and 0 bases at J, with 7 bases between. CDR3 residues: CASSRVGSYNEQFF. The CDR3 DNA reads TGTGCCAGCAGCCGTGTAGGCTCCTACAATGAGCAGTTCTTC.

The table lists this clonotype with a few counts. This chain joins TRBV20-1 and TRBJ2-5; D might be TRBD1 (6 bases). The ends were cut back, 8 bases at V and 5 bases at J, with 12 bases in the middle. The CDR3 spans 11 residues. Per the germline V gene, CDR1 is DFQATT and CDR2 is SNEGSKA (reference sequence). The CDR3 DNA sequence: TGCAGTCCGGGACATTGGGAGACCCAGTACTTC. Its protein product is CSPGHWETQYF.

This clonotype came up many times. CDR3 sequence reads: CASSRDSAGNQPQHF. The CDR3 coding sequence is TGCGCCAGCAGCCGAGACTCCGCCGGCAATCAGCCCCAGCATTTT. This rearrangement joins TRBV5-1 to TRBJ1-5; D not resolved. The germline CDR1 and CDR2 sequences are SGHRS and YFSETQ. V dropped 4 bases and J dropped 2 bases, with 13 bases sitting between them. The CDR3 runs 15 residues.

On this clonotype itself: A much larger clone differs from this one at a single base, so this may be a read error. Lacking the conserved final phenylalanine or tryptophan, this CDR3 likely reflects a read error. The chain carries TRBV29-1 and TRBJ2-3; 13 bases agree with TRBD2. Germline V CDR1 and CDR2: SQVTM, ANQGSEA. The V segment lost 3 bases and the J segment 5 bases; nucleotides outside the gene matches: 5. The CDR3 has 15 amino acids. DNA for the CDR3: TGCAGCGTTGACGGGACTAGCGGGAATTTAGATACGCAGTATTTG. Residues: CSVDGTSGNLDTQYL.

The chain carries TRBV20-1 and TRBJ1-2; D may be TRBD1 (6 bases). V lost 1 base and J lost 7, with 13 bases in between. The CDR3 has 13 residues. From germline, CDR1 is DFQATT and CDR2 SNEGSKA (reference sequence). The CDR3 DNA follows: TGCAGTGCTAGAGTAGGGGGGATAGCTGGCTACACCTTC. It codes for CSARVGGIAGYTF.

This clonotype was picked up many times. The chain couples TRBV29-1 to TRBJ2-5, with TRBD1 as a possible D gene (6 bases). Germline-derived CDR1 and CDR2 are SQVTM and ANQGSEA. Deletions cut 4 bases from V and 0 bases from J, with 9 bases between. CDR3 size: 13 residues. In DNA, the CDR3 is TGCAGCGTTGCCAGGGGTAACCAAGAGACCCAGTACTTC. Translated: CSVARGNQETQYF.

The chain combines TRBV29-1 with TRBJ2-7; the D call may be TRBD1 or TRBD2 (5 bases each). The CDR3 totals 14 residues. The germline V and J ends were trimmed by 2 bases and 2 bases, with 13 bases remaining between them. CDR1 is SQVTM and CDR2 is ANQGSEA in the germline V gene. The CDR3 DNA reads TGCAGCGTTGAAAAGGGACCCGGGCCCTACGAGCAGTACTTC. Encoded protein: CSVEKGPGPYEQYF.

This clonotype was observed a few times. The J gene is TRBJ1-6, the V gene TRBV18; 9 bases align to TRBD1. Germline CDR1 and CDR2: KGHSH and LQKENI. Losses at the gene ends were 3 bases for V and 6 bases for J; bases not matched to a gene: 3. This CDR3 contains 15 residues. The DNA for the CDR3 is TGTGCCAGCTCACCCCGGACAGGGGTTAATTCACCCCTCCACTTT. This encodes CASSPRTGVNSPLHF.

This chain links TRBV20-1 with TRBJ2-7; TRBD2 agrees at 10 bases. V lost 0 bases and J lost 4; bases outside the gene matches: 6. Germline CDR1 reads DFQATT; CDR2 reads SNEGSKA (reference sequence). The CDR3 has 15 residues. The CDR3 nucleotides are TGCAGTGCTAGAGATAAGGGAGCGGGAGGGTACGAGCAGTACTTC. Protein product: CSARDKGAGGYEQYF.

Regarding this clonotype: One junction end disagrees with the germline gene, perhaps due to a read error. The V and J genes are TRBV15 and TRBJ2-7; D is perhaps TRBD1 (5 bases). The CDR3 runs 11 residues. The V gene's germline CDR1 is LNHNV and CDR2 YYDKDF (reference sequence). CDR3 DNA sequence: TGTGCCACCAGGAGAGACAGCGAGCAGTACTTC. Protein product: CATRRDSEQYF.

This chain joins TRBV5-8 and TRBJ1-5; no reliable D call. Per germline, CDR1 SGHTS and CDR2 YDEGEE. This CDR3 comprises 16 residues. Trimming stripped 4 bases from V and 2 bases from J, with 16 bases between. The CDR3 coding sequence is TGTGCCAGCAGCCCCGCCATGGGTGGGGGCAATCAGCCCCAGCATTTT. This gives the protein CASSPAMGGGNQPQHF.

About this clonotype itself: This may stem from a read error, because a much larger clone lies one nucleotide away. The rearrangement links TRBV7-2 to TRBJ2-1, with 7 bases fitting TRBD2. The DNA end favors TRBJ2-7, so the J call may be wrong. Germline values: CDR1 SGHTA, CDR2 FQGNSA. This CDR3 has 15 amino acids. In nucleotides, the CDR3 is TGTGCCAGCAGAAAGGGGCCTAGCGGTTACAATGAGCAGTACTTC. This codes for CASRKGPSGYNEQYF.

This clonotype was detected many times. J is TRBJ1-2 and V is TRBV12-3 or TRBV12-4; D possibly corresponds to TRBD1 (5 bases). V lost 6 bases and J 3 bases, leaving 11 bases between the germline ends. The length of the CDR3 is 13 residues. The CDR3 sequence is CASRPGTYYGYTF. CDR3 nucleotides: TGTGCCAGCAGGCCCGGGACGTACTATGGCTACACCTTC.

V and J are TRBV20-1 and TRBJ2-7; no clear D gene. The germline V and J ends were trimmed by 6 bases and 12 bases, with 27 bases remaining between them. This CDR3 spans 14 amino acids. Germline V gene lookup returns CDR1 DFQATT and CDR2 SNEGSKA (reference sequence). CDR3 protein: CSALPWQSQETLYF. The CDR3 nucleotides are TGCAGTGCCCTCCCCTGGCAGTCCCAAGAGACCCTGTACTTC.

At least ten counts were recorded for this clonotype. The CDR3 reads CASSLYAGGEETQYF. CDR3 bases: TGTGCCAGCAGCTTATACGCGGGGGGGGAGGAGACCCAGTACTTC. The rearrangement joins TRBV7-9 to TRBJ2-5; 9 bases match TRBD2. V lost 2 bases, J lost 5 bases, and 6 bases stayed unmatched. The germline V gene has CDR1 SEHNR and CDR2 FQNEAQ (reference sequence). This CDR3 spans 15 amino acids.

In its sample, this clonotype was seen a few times. This chain links TRBV28 with TRBJ1-2, with 7 bases identical to TRBD1. With V trimmed by 4 bases and J by 0 bases, 2 bases remained unmatched. This CDR3 has 14 residues. The germline V gene has CDR1 MDHEN and CDR2 SYDVKM. CDR3 DNA sequence: TGTGCCAGCAGTTCAGGGGGTACTAACTATGGCTACACCTTC. It specifies CASSSGGTNYGYTF.